The 23 T cell receptor beta chains below all came from one sample that was sequenced in a study of cytomegalovirus exposure and HLA in healthy donors. The PCR employed 60 Vbeta primers together with 13 Jbeta primers. The method was immunoSEQ multiplex PCR; TCRdb's version includes in-frame clones alone and lacks a portion of them. The data show about 160,000 clones, around 80% seen once. What was sequenced was PBMCs. These receptor sequences come from a man younger than 40 in good health and CMV-seronegative.

The chain links TRBV5-1 to TRBJ1-1; no firm D call. The germline V gene encodes CDR1 SGHRS and CDR2 YFSETQ. Trimming shortened V by 1 base and J by 0 bases, and 7 bases separated the two germline ends. CDR3 size: 14 residues. The CDR3 spells CASSLTTMNTEAFF. The CDR3 coding sequence is TGCGCCAGCAGCTTGACAACTATGAACACTGAAGCTTTCTTT. Full variable domain (rest looked up from reference TRBV5-1 and TRBJ1-1): KAGVTQTPRYLIKTRGQQVTLSCSPISGHRSVSWYQQTPGQGLQFLFEYFSETQRNKGNFPGRFSGRQFSNSRSEMNVSTLELGDSALYLCASSLTTMNTEAFFGQGTRLTVV.

The chain carries TRBV9 and TRBJ2-1; TRBD2 matches at 12 bases. Trimming took 3 bases from V and 15 from J; bases not matched to a gene: 7. Germline V gene sequence: CDR1 SGDLS, CDR2 YYNGEE. The CDR3 runs 13 residues. The CDR3 is CASSAGLAGPPFF. CDR3 nucleotide sequence: TGTGCCAGCAGCGCCGGACTAGCGGGGCCACCGTTCTTC.

The genes are TRBV19 and TRBJ2-7, with TRBD1 identical over 9 bases. V shed 5 bases, J shed 1 base, and the junction held 0 bases outside the gene matches. CDR1 is LNHDA, CDR2 SQIVND, per germline (reference sequence). This CDR3 region has 13 residues. CDR3 in DNA: TGTGCCAGTAGTGGACAGGGGTCCTACGAGCAGTACTTC. This encodes CASSGQGSYEQYF.

The gene calls are TRBV9 and TRBJ1-1; weak D call: TRBD1 (6 bases). Germline CDR1 reads SGDLS; CDR2 reads YYNGEE. The V and J ends lost 4 bases and 5 bases respectively, with 12 bases between them. The CDR3 length is 13 residues. The CDR3 region is CASSTGQGTEAFF. CDR3 DNA: TGTGCCAGCAGCACGGGACAAGGGACTGAAGCTTTCTTT.

The genes are TRBV19 and TRBJ1-4; 7 bases are a match to TRBD1. The CDR3 has 16 residues. V lost 5 bases to trimming and J lost 5 bases; unmatched junction nucleotides: 11. Germline CDR1 LNHDA, CDR2 SQIVND (reference sequence). Written as DNA, the CDR3 is TGTGCCAGTAGTTTGATATCCGGGACAGTGAATGAAAAACTGTTTTTT. It codes for CASSLISGTVNEKLFF.

The chain joins TRBV20-1 to TRBJ2-3; no clear D gene. Germline loops: CDR1 DFQATT, CDR2 SNEGSKA (reference sequence). This CDR3 is 11 amino acids long. CDR3 sequence: CRSANTDTQYF. The DNA for the CDR3 is TGCAGAAGCGCCAACACAGATACGCAGTATTTT.

This clone has a handful of counts. The identical CDR3 is also encoded by other nucleotide sequences in the sample. V usage is TRBV9 and J usage is TRBJ2-5; D might be TRBD2 (6 bases). The CDR3 sequence is 14 residues long. The germline gives CDR1 SGDLS, CDR2 YYNGEE. The V and J ends lost 0 bases and 0 bases respectively, with 6 bases between them. The CDR3 nucleotides read TGTGCCAGCAGCGTAGGCGGGGACCAAGAGACCCAGTACTTC. It specifies CASSVGGDQETQYF.

This clone was counted a single time. This chain connects TRBV5-4 to TRBJ2-7; 7 bases align to TRBD2. There are 14 residues in the CDR3. CDR1 and CDR2 (germline): SGHNT, YYREEE (reference sequence). V lost 6 bases, J lost 4 bases, and 10 bases stayed unmatched. The DNA for the CDR3 is TGTGCCAGCACCGTATGGGACTACCGATACGAGCAGTACTTC. Protein sequence: CASTVWDYRYEQYF.

As concerns this clone: The same CDR3 also results from other DNA sequences found in this sample. The chain combines TRBV9 with TRBJ1-1; 8 positions agree with TRBD1. The CDR3 loop spans 14 amino acids. The germline gives CDR1 SGDLS, CDR2 YYNGEE. The V gene end was trimmed by 2 bases and the J gene end by 1 base; junction bases not matched to a gene: 1. The CDR3 protein is CASSVGTGNTEAFF. The CDR3 bases are TGTGCCAGCAGCGTCGGGACAGGGAACACTGAAGCTTTCTTT.

This clone has only a few counts. The J gene is TRBJ2-1, the V gene TRBV28; 9 bases line up with TRBD2. Germline CDR1 reads MDHEN; CDR2 reads SYDVKM. This CDR3 region has 14 residues. With 6 bases clipped from V and 8 bases from J, the junction kept 8 bases outside the gene matches. The CDR3 nucleotides read TGTGCCAGCAGCTCCCAGGGGACTAGCTATGAGCAGTTCTTC. Translated: CASSSQGTSYEQFF.

This clone was observed a few times. The CDR3 reads CASSVEGTGSYGYTF. CDR3 coding DNA: TGTGCCAGCAGCGTAGAAGGAACAGGGAGCTATGGCTACACCTTC. The gene calls are TRBV9 and TRBJ1-2, with a possible D match to TRBD1 (6 bases). Trimming pared 0 bases from V and 4 bases from J, leaving 13 bases between. Germline lookup yields CDR1 SGDLS and CDR2 YYNGEE. The CDR3 extends over 15 amino acids. The whole variable domain, filled in from reference TRBV9 and TRBJ1-2, reads DSGVTQTPKHLITATGQRVTLRCSPRSGDLSVYWYQQSLDQGLQFLIQYYNGEERAKGNILERFSAQQFPDLHSELNLSSLELGDSALYFCASSVEGTGSYGYTFGSGTRLTVV.

The genes are TRBV5-1 and TRBJ1-6; the match to TRBD1 covers 7 bases. The CDR3 is 14 amino acids. Trimming removed 0 bases from V and 10 bases from J; junction bases left unmatched: 4. CDR1 is SGHRS and CDR2 is YFSETQ in the germline V gene. The DNA of the CDR3 is TGCGCCAGCAGCTTGGGACAGGGAGACTCACCCCTCCACTTT. Its protein is CASSLGQGDSPLHF. Using reference TRBV5-1 and TRBJ1-6 for the parts outside the CDR3, the full variable domain is KAGVTQTPRYLIKTRGQQVTLSCSPISGHRSVSWYQQTPGQGLQFLFEYFSETQRNKGNFPGRFSGRQFSNSRSEMNVSTLELGDSALYLCASSLGQGDSPLHFGNGTRLTVT.

This chain joins TRBV20-1 and TRBJ2-5; TRBD2 matches at 11 bases. V was clipped by 6 bases and J by 7 bases; unmatched bases: 1. The CDR3 is made up of 11 amino acids. From germline, CDR1 is DFQATT and CDR2 SNEGSKA (reference sequence). Here the CDR3 DNA reads TGCAGTGCAGGGACTAGCGGGACCCAGTACTTC. Protein product: CSAGTSGTQYF.

This clone was detected once. This chain's CDR3 is CASSLSGGAFGEQFF. DNA of the CDR3: TGTGCCAGCAGCCTGAGCGGGGGGGCCTTTGGTGAGCAGTTCTTC. The chain has TRBV11-2 and TRBJ2-1; 10 bases map to TRBD2. The junction had 10 bases not matched to a gene; V was cut back by 5 bases and J by 9 bases. This CDR3 is 15 amino acids long. Germline V gene data show CDR1 as SGHAT and CDR2 as FQNNGV.

V gene TRBV27 combines with J gene TRBJ2-2, with D maybe TRBD1 (6 bases). This CDR3 spans 17 amino acids. In germline, CDR1 is MNHEY, CDR2 SMNVEV (reference sequence). The V gene lost 3 bases and the J gene lost 3 bases, with 17 bases spanning the gap. Here the CDR3 DNA reads TGTGCCAGCAGTTTCCTACGAGGGGGAGTGGACACCGGGGAGCTGTTTTTT. It translates to CASSFLRGGVDTGELFF.

The rearrangement uses TRBV5-4 and TRBJ1-1, with 7 bases lining up with TRBD1. Germline lookup yields CDR1 SGHNT and CDR2 YYREEE (reference sequence). The CDR3 runs 14 residues. V lost 4 bases and J lost 3; bases outside the gene matches: 6. The CDR3 nucleotides are TGTGCCAGCAGCGTAGGGGGCCGGCACACTGAAGCTTTCTTT. This codes for CASSVGGRHTEAFF. Using reference TRBV5-4 and TRBJ1-1 for the parts outside the CDR3, the full variable domain is ETGVTQSPTHLIKTRGQQVTLRCSSQSGHNTVSWYQQALGQGPQFIFQYYREEENGRGNFPPRFSGLQFPNYSSELNVNALELDDSALYLCASSVGGRHTEAFFGQGTRLTVV.

The V and J genes are TRBV28 and TRBJ2-4, with a weak D call TRBD1 (6 bases). The CDR3 is 17 residues long. The germline V gene has CDR1 MDHEN and CDR2 SYDVKM. V lost 7 bases, J lost 2 bases, and 21 bases lay in between. The CDR3 DNA follows: TGTGCCAGCAAAGAACAGGGCTTGAAATCCACCAAAAACATTCAGTACTTC. Encoded protein: CASKEQGLKSTKNIQYF. Combining the CDR3 with reference TRBV28 and TRBJ2-4 gives the whole variable domain DVKVTQSSRYLVKRTGEKVFLECVQDMDHENMFWYRQDPGLGLRLIYFSYDVKMKEKGDIPEGYSVSREKKERFSLILESASTNQTSMYLCASKEQGLKSTKNIQYFGAGTRLSVL.

V usage is TRBV5-1 and J usage is TRBJ2-1, with 16 bases lining up with TRBD2. Trimming took 0 bases from V and 4 from J; bases not matched to a gene: 4. The CDR3 spans 18 residues. Germline V lookup: CDR1 SGHRS, CDR2 YFSETQ. The CDR3 spells CASSLGGLAGGEYNEQFF. CDR3 coding DNA: TGCGCCAGCAGCTTGGGGGGACTAGCGGGAGGGGAGTACAATGAGCAGTTCTTC. Full variable domain (outside the CDR3, taken from reference TRBV5-1 and TRBJ2-1): KAGVTQTPRYLIKTRGQQVTLSCSPISGHRSVSWYQQTPGQGLQFLFEYFSETQRNKGNFPGRFSGRQFSNSRSEMNVSTLELGDSALYLCASSLGGLAGGEYNEQFFGPGTRLTVL.

This clone has only one observation. The chain couples TRBV5-4 to TRBJ1-1; D is perhaps TRBD1 (6 bases). The CDR3 is 15 amino acids. The germline CDR1 and CDR2 sequences are SGHNT and YYREEE (reference sequence). The V end was cut by 0 bases, the J end by 0 bases, with 9 bases between. The CDR3 region has the DNA TGTGCCAGCAGCTTGGCAGGGGAGTTGAACACTGAAGCTTTCTTT. It is translated as CASSLAGELNTEAFF.

In DNA form, the CDR3 reads TGTGCCAGCAGCGGCCAGGGTCTAACCGAGTACTTC. Amino acid sequence: CASSGQGLTEYF. The chain links TRBV14 to TRBJ2-7; tentative D call: TRBD1 (5 bases). Germline V gene data show CDR1 as SGHDN and CDR2 as FVKESK. Trimming took 5 bases from V and 11 from J, leaving 16 bases between them. The CDR3 length is 12 residues.

This chain links TRBV7-9 with TRBJ1-5, with a tentative D call TRBD1 (5 bases). The V end was cut by 5 bases, the J end by 3 bases, with 20 bases between. Germline lookup yields CDR1 SEHNR and CDR2 FQNEAQ (reference sequence). The CDR3 is 17 residues long. The CDR3 DNA reads TGTGCCAGCAGCGTTAGCCCCGGGGGGGTCGCCAATCAGCCCCAGCATTTT. Amino acids: CASSVSPGGVANQPQHF.

This clone was detected once. The CDR3 DNA follows: TGTGCCAGCGGACTAGCGGGAGTGACAGATACGCAGTATTTT. Translating gives CASGLAGVTDTQYF. V and J are TRBV19 and TRBJ2-3, with TRBD2 identical over 13 bases. Germline CDR1 reads LNHDA; CDR2 reads SQIVND (reference sequence). With 9 bases clipped from V and 3 bases from J, the junction kept 3 bases outside the gene matches. This CDR3 spans 14 amino acids.

The rearrangement links TRBV6-1 to TRBJ1-2, with D tentatively TRBD1 (6 bases). CDR3 length: 14 residues. V dropped 2 bases and J dropped 6 bases, with 13 bases sitting between them. The germline CDR1 and CDR2 sequences are MNHNS and SASEGT. The CDR3 reads CASSELGQNHGYTF. The DNA of the CDR3 is TGTGCCAGCAGTGAACTAGGACAGAATCATGGCTACACCTTC.